This T cell receptor beta chain came from a study of human T cells and chemical hapten exposure. TCRdb passed the RACE reads through MiXCR, listing each CDR3 protein once. Of some 100,000 distinct CDR3 sequences in the sample, 9% to 9.5% were seen once. Described time point: patch test 2, 6 weeks after DPC sensitization. Treatment indicated: therapeutic diphenylcyclopropenone sensitization with weekly scalp DPC. V dropped 5 bases and J dropped 6; count of bases not matched to a gene: 7. The CDR3 is made up of 14 amino acids. CDR1 and CDR2 from the germline V gene are MNHEY and SMNVEV (reference sequence).

This material consisted of whole blood, taken in connection with sensitization to the hapten diphenylcyclopropenone (DPC). V usage is TRBV27 and J usage is TRBJ1-2; 9 nucleotides agree with TRBD1. This sequence originates from a woman in her thirties or forties with alopecia areata. Some clones in this sample may be carry-over from other donors' samples. CDR3 coding DNA: TGTGCCAGCAGTCCGGGGACAGGGCGGGATGGCTACACCTTC. Translation gives CASSPGTGRDGYTF.